Presented here are 30 T cell receptor beta chains from one specimen sequenced in a study of CD8+CD57+ T cells in acquired aplastic anemia. CDR3 and TCR beta VDJ profiling relied on a genomic DNA template. Using its own MiXCR run on the reads, TCRdb lists one record per CDR3 protein. Among a few hundred thousand distinct CDR3 sequences listed, 70% to 85% were seen once. Flow cytometry had shown expanded CD8+CD57+ cells in the patients chosen for sequencing. Sequenced material: sorted CD4+, CD8+, or CD8+CD57+ T cells (not recorded which) from PBMCs. Every receptor here comes from a human donor with aplastic anemia.

The sample holds many counts of this clonotype. This chain uses TRBV6-1 with TRBJ1-6, with TRBD1 matching over 9 bases. Germline CDR1 is MNHNS and CDR2 is SASEGT. Trimming took 11 bases from V and 9 from J; bases not matched to a gene: 8. The CDR3 spans 13 residues. As DNA, the CDR3 is TGTGCCGGGACCGGGACAGGGACTTCACCCCTCCACTTT. Translated, it gives CAGTGTGTSPLHF.

This clonotype appeared many times. The rearrangement uses TRBV5-1 and TRBJ1-1, with TRBD1 matching 8 bases. Germline CDR1 SGHRS, CDR2 YFSETQ. Unmatched junction bases numbered 6, after V lost 4 bases and J lost 1 base. CDR3 size: 15 residues. CDR3 nucleotide sequence: TGCGCCAGCAGCCTGGGAGGGACAGGGAACACTGAAGCTTTCTTT. Translating gives CASSLGGTGNTEAFF.

This clonotype was seen only once. It is likely a read error, because the conserved phenylalanine at the end of the CDR3 is missing. It is unclear where the CDR3 begins or ends on the DNA, so no DNA is shown, and the CDR3 is as TCRdb lists it. The chain recombines TRBV7-6 with TRBJ2-5. The CDR3 has 12 residues if both end residues are counted. CDR1 and CDR2 from the germline V gene are SGHVS and FNYEAQ. The CDR3 spells CASSFAVPTQIL.

The chain links TRBV5-8 to TRBJ2-3; D is unclear. The CDR3 contains 13 residues. Deletions cut 3 bases from V and 1 base from J, with 6 bases between. In germline, CDR1 is SGHTS, CDR2 YDEGEE. CDR3 in amino acids: CASSYTGTDTQYF. The CDR3 DNA sequence: TGTGCCAGCAGCTACACTGGCACAGATACGCAGTATTTT.

Details on this clonotype: An end of the junction differs from the germline gene, which may be a read error. This rearrangement joins TRBV15 to TRBJ1-5; D remains ambiguous. The germline CDR1 and CDR2 sequences are LNHNV and YYDKDF (reference sequence). The CDR3 extends over 14 amino acids. In DNA form, the CDR3 reads TGTGCCACCAGCAGAGCCAACGAGCAAGAGCCCCAGCACTTT. This encodes CATSRANEQEPQHF.

This clonotype was observed a few times. This sequence joins TRBV7-8 and TRBJ2-7; D is uncertain. CDR1 is SGHVS, CDR2 FQNEAQ, per germline. The CDR3 contains 18 residues. The V end lost 3 bases, the J end lost 1 base, and 22 bases lay between the germline ends. The CDR3 region is CASSFAPGGAALSYEQYV. The DNA for the CDR3 is TGTGCCAGCAGCTTTGCGCCAGGCGGCGCTGCGCTTTCCTACGAGCAGTACGTC.

Only one count was recorded for this clonotype. This chain's CDR3 is CASSLAVGTATQFF. The CDR3 DNA follows: TGTGCCAGCAGCTTAGCGGTAGGGACCGCTACACAGTTCTTT. The chain joins TRBV7-8 to TRBJ1-1, with TRBD1 as a possible D gene (5 bases). This CDR3 is built from 14 residues. V gave up 0 bases and J gave up 14 bases, with 19 bases separating them. Per germline, CDR1 SGHVS and CDR2 FQNEAQ. Variable domain in full (rest from reference TRBV7-8 and TRBJ1-1): GAGVSQSPRYKVAKRGQDVALRCDPISGHVSLFWYQQALGQGPEFLTYFQNEAQLDKSGLPSDRFFAERPEGSVSTLKIQRTQQEDSAVYLCASSLAVGTATQFFGQGTRLTVV.

This clonotype was picked up a small number of times. This rearrangement joins TRBV9 to TRBJ1-1, with D possibly matching TRBD1 (6 bases). Looked up from germline, CDR1 is SGDLS and CDR2 is YYNGEE. CDR3 length: 15 residues. The V end lost 0 bases, the J end lost 1 base, and 10 bases lay between the germline ends. CDR3 amino acids: CASSVGLTGNTEAFF. CDR3 bases: TGTGCCAGCAGCGTAGGGCTGACAGGGAACACTGAAGCTTTCTTT.

In this sample, this clonotype turned up once. At one boundary the junction diverges from the germline segment, which might be a read error. The chain joins TRBV7-9 to TRBJ2-1; 9 nucleotides agree with TRBD2. This CDR3 region has 13 residues. Germline V lookup: CDR1 SEHNR, CDR2 FQNEAQ (reference sequence). CDR3 in DNA: TGTGCCAGCAGTTATCAAGGAAGCGGGGGGCGCGTCTTC. The encoded protein is CASSYQGSGGRVF.

For this clonotype: The junction does not match germline at one end; this may be a read error. This chain links TRBV2 with TRBJ2-1, with D possibly being TRBD1 or TRBD2 (6 bases each). This CDR3 has 13 residues. Germline loops: CDR1 SNHLY, CDR2 FYNNEI. CDR3 nucleotide sequence: TGTGCCAGCGGGGACGGGGGCGCAGAAAGTCTGTATTTC. This codes for CASGDGGAESLYF. The variable domain in full, with the rest retrieved from reference TRBV2 and TRBJ2-1, is EPEVTQTPSHQVTQMGQEVILRCVPISNHLYFYWYRQILGQKVEFLVSFYNNEISEKSEIFDDQFSVERPDGSNFTLKIRSTKLEDSAMYFCASGDGGAESLYFGPGTRLTVL.

About this clonotype itself: At one of its ends the junction is not consistent with the germline gene, which may arise from a read error. The chain has TRBV7-9 and TRBJ2-3; 8 bases fit TRBD2. Germline CDR1 and CDR2: SEHNR and FQNEAQ (reference sequence). The CDR3 covers 14 residues. CDR3 bases: TGTGCCAGCAGCGTCGCGGGAGGTCAGATAAATACAATTTTT. This translates into CASSVAGGQINTIF.

The chain uses TRBV6-1 and TRBJ2-7; TRBD1 matches 7 bases. This CDR3 has 14 amino acids. Germline V gene sequence: CDR1 MNHNS, CDR2 SASEGT. V lost 7 bases and J lost 1; bases outside the gene matches: 7. CDR3 DNA: TGTGCCAGCAAGTTAGTGACAGGGTCCTACGAGCAGTACTTC. This gives the protein CASKLVTGSYEQYF.

Regarding this clonotype: It is unclear where the CDR3 begins or ends on the DNA, so no DNA is shown, and the CDR3 is as TCRdb lists it. J is TRBJ1-1 and V is TRBV2; TRBD1, the table's D call, was not compared with the DNA. Per the germline V gene, CDR1 is SNHLY and CDR2 is FYNNEI. The CDR3 region is 17 residues in length, termini included. The CDR3 reads CASGDGDTDTQNFGPGF.

V and J are TRBV11-2 and TRBJ2-3; 11 positions match TRBD2. CDR1 SGHAT and CDR2 FQNNGV come from the germline V gene. CDR3 size: 15 residues. Losses at the gene ends were 2 bases for V and 6 bases for J; bases not matched to a gene: 4. Here the CDR3 reads CASSLTSGSPDTQYF. In nucleotides, the CDR3 is TGTGCCAGCAGCTTAACTAGCGGGAGTCCTGATACGCAGTATTTT. The complete variable domain, with remaining parts taken from reference TRBV11-2 and TRBJ2-3, reads EAGVAQSPRYKIIEKRQSVAFWCNPISGHATLYWYQQILGQGPKLLIQFQNNGVVDDSQLPKDRFSAERLKGVDSTLKIQPAKLEDSAVYLCASSLTSGSPDTQYFGPGTRLTVL.

A single count supports this clonotype. J is TRBJ2-1 and V is TRBV5-4; TRBD2 agrees at 7 bases. Germline values: CDR1 SGHNT, CDR2 YYREEE (reference sequence). The CDR3 runs 14 residues. Germline trimming cut 5 bases from V and 8 bases from J; bases unmatched to any gene: 10. This chain's CDR3 is CASRFGGSRDEQFF. The CDR3 region has the DNA TGTGCCAGCAGGTTTGGCGGGAGTAGGGATGAGCAGTTCTTC.

About this clonotype: Since the CDR3 does not end with the conserved phenylalanine or tryptophan, this likely comes from a read error. The chain has TRBV7-9 and TRBJ2-5; the D gene is possibly TRBD1 (6 bases). The CDR3 loop spans 12 amino acids. Trimming took 11 bases from V and 5 from J, leaving 15 bases between them. Germline V gene lookup returns CDR1 SEHNR and CDR2 FQNEAQ (reference sequence). The CDR3 region has the DNA TGTGCCGGCCAGGGGCATAGGGAGACCCAGTACTAC. This gives the protein CAGQGHRETQYY.

The chain combines TRBV12-3 or TRBV12-4 with TRBJ2-5; tentative D call: TRBD1 (6 bases). This CDR3 contains 14 residues. Trimming shortened V by 6 bases and J by 5 bases, and 16 bases separated the two germline ends. The CDR3 DNA sequence: TGTGCCAGCAGACATACAGGGAATCGGGAGACCCAGTACTTC. Its protein is CASRHTGNRETQYF.

The chain has TRBV7-6 and TRBJ1-6; 7 positions agree with TRBD1. J gave up 6 bases and V 4 bases, and 6 bases lay outside the gene matches. The CDR3 is 15 residues long. Looked up from germline, CDR1 is SGHVS and CDR2 is FNYEAQ. CDR3 DNA sequence: TGTGCCAGCAGCTCTCAGGGGGGCGGTAATTCACCCCTCCACTTT. The encoded protein is CASSSQGGGNSPLHF.

This clonotype was picked up many times. The DNA for the CDR3 is TGCAGTGCTAGTTTCGGCGACTCCTACGAGCAGTACTTC. Its protein product is CSASFGDSYEQYF. The chain carries TRBV20-1 and TRBJ2-7; D is undetermined. Trimming stripped 3 bases from V and 0 bases from J, with 9 bases between. CDR3 size: 13 residues. CDR1 is DFQATT and CDR2 is SNEGSKA in the germline V gene (reference sequence).

In regard to this clonotype: Germline is not matched at one junction end, which may reflect a read error. The DNA for the CDR3 is TGTGCCACCAGCACAGGCCCCGAGGAAGAGACCCAGTACTTC. Protein sequence: CATSTGPEEETQYF. The chain carries TRBV7-3 and TRBJ2-5; tentatively, D is TRBD1 (5 bases). Germline V gene data show CDR1 as SGHTA and CDR2 as FQGTGA. This CDR3 is built from 14 residues.

This clonotype appeared a few times. The chain combines TRBV5-6 with TRBJ1-1, with D unclear. V lost 0 bases to trimming and J lost 0 bases, with 12 bases between them. Per the germline V gene, CDR1 is SGHDT and CDR2 is YYEEEE. The CDR3 runs 16 residues. CDR3 amino acids: CASSLERVVLNTEAFF. Written as DNA, the CDR3 is TGTGCCAGCAGCTTGGAGAGGGTCGTCTTGAACACTGAAGCTTTCTTT.

The chain recombines TRBV7-9 with TRBJ1-2; TRBD1 matches at 7 bases. CDR1 and CDR2 from the germline V gene are SEHNR and FQNEAQ (reference sequence). The CDR3 is 15 amino acids. Trimming cost V 4 bases and J 7 bases; bases outside gene matches: 12. The CDR3 protein is CASSWRQGSKSGYTF. In nucleotides, the CDR3 is TGTGCCAGCAGCTGGAGACAGGGCTCAAAGTCTGGCTACACCTTC.

This clonotype was seen only once. The V and J genes are TRBV9 and TRBJ1-4; D is undetermined. V was pared by 3 bases and J by 7 bases, with 22 bases between. Per the germline V gene, CDR1 is SGDLS and CDR2 is YYNGEE. The CDR3 has 17 amino acids. CDR3 nucleotides: TGTGCCAGCAGCGAGGCGTCAGGTACGCAGTTTTTTGAAAAACTGTTTTTT. Translating it yields CASSEASGTQFFEKLFF.

This sequence joins TRBV7-9 and TRBJ2-7; TRBD1 aligns across 10 bases. This CDR3 contains 15 residues. Per the germline V gene, CDR1 is SEHNR and CDR2 is FQNEAQ (reference sequence). J was trimmed by 3 bases and V by 1 base; bases with no gene match: 3. Written as DNA, the CDR3 is TGTGCCAGCAGCTTAGGGGGACAGGGGTTCTACGAGCAGTACTTC. This sequence encodes CASSLGGQGFYEQYF. Using reference TRBV7-9 and TRBJ2-7 for the parts outside the CDR3, the full variable domain is DTGVSQNPRHKITKRGQNVTFRCDPISEHNRLYWYRQTLGQGPEFLTYFQNEAQLEKSRLLSDRFSAERPKGSFSTLEIQRTEQGDSAMYLCASSLGGQGFYEQYFGPGTRLTVT.

A single count supports this clonotype. The chain carries TRBV10-3 and TRBJ1-1, with 7 nucleotides matching TRBD1. The CDR3 has 17 residues. V was clipped by 6 bases and J by 6 bases; unmatched bases: 19. Germline lookup yields CDR1 ENHRY and CDR2 SYGVKD. The CDR3 spells CAISGGARQGGNAEAFF. As DNA, the CDR3 is TGTGCCATCAGCGGGGGGGCACGACAGGGAGGTAACGCTGAAGCTTTCTTT.

Concerning this clonotype itself: This clone may be a read error of a much larger clone one base away. This CDR3 fails to terminate in the conserved phenylalanine or tryptophan, so it likely reflects a read error. It is unclear where the CDR3 begins or ends on the DNA, so no DNA is shown, and the CDR3 is as TCRdb lists it. The chain employs TRBV2 and TRBJ2-7; the D call TRBD1 from the table was never checked on the DNA. With termini counted, the CDR3 has 15 amino acids. Per the germline V gene, CDR1 is SNHLY and CDR2 is FYNNEI. The CDR3 reads CASGDVGTDTQYFYP.

The genes are TRBV7-9 and TRBJ2-5; D could derive from TRBD1 or TRBD2 (5 bases each). V lost 9 bases and J lost 13, with 30 bases in between. CDR1 and CDR2 (germline): SEHNR, FQNEAQ (reference sequence). The CDR3 covers 15 residues. The CDR3 protein is CARQVARETQYTGYF. For the CDR3, the DNA is TGTGCCAGACAGGTGGCTAGGGAGACACAGTACACCGGGTACTTC.

The rearrangement links TRBV29-1 to TRBJ1-2; 8 bases match TRBD1. From germline, CDR1 is SQVTM and CDR2 ANQGSEA. V dropped 6 bases and J dropped 6; count of bases not matched to a gene: 9. The CDR3 totals 13 residues. DNA for the CDR3: TGCAGCGTCGGACTCACAGGGGGTCATGGCTACACCTTC. Translating gives CSVGLTGGHGYTF. Full variable domain (remainder filled in from reference TRBV29-1 and TRBJ1-2): SAVISQKPSRDICQRGTSLTIQCQVDSQVTMMFWYRQQPGQSLTLIATANQGSEATYESGFVIDKFPISRPNLTFSTLTVSNMSPEDSSIYLCSVGLTGGHGYTFGSGTRLTVV.

In this sample, this clonotype turned up once. This chain uses TRBV15 with TRBJ1-1; 7 bases line up with TRBD1. Germline V CDR1 and CDR2: LNHNV, YYDKDF (reference sequence). After removal of 3 bases from V and 4 bases from J, the junction contained 8 bases not matched to a gene. The CDR3 is made up of 15 amino acids. The CDR3 DNA reads as TGTGCCACCAGCAGCTTGACAGGGCAGGGCACTGAAGCTTTCTTT. Amino acid sequence: CATSSLTGQGTEAFF.

The chain is built from TRBV12-3 or TRBV12-4 and TRBJ2-5; no clear D gene. There are 11 residues in the CDR3. V dropped 10 bases and J dropped 5 bases, with 11 bases sitting between them. Written as DNA, the CDR3 is TGTGCCACCTCAACCGCGGAGACCCAGTACTTC. This sequence encodes CATSTAETQYF.